What follows describes a single T cell receptor (beta chain). Its target is unknown. This entry belongs to a study of radiation and T cells in renal cell carcinoma. For the study at large: Nephrectomy followed 15 Gy stereotactic body radiation by 4 weeks.

The germline V and J ends were trimmed by 7 bases and 6 bases, with 9 bases remaining between them. There are 10 residues in the CDR3. Germline assignment: CDR1 SQVTM and CDR2 ANQGSEA. TCRdb's copy holds only in-frame clones and misses some; the assay was immunoSEQ multiplex PCR. The sample has about 120,000 clones; approximately 85% are singletons. Regarding time point: blood 2 weeks post-SBRT. As for treatment: 15 Gy SBRT to primary tumor, nephrectomy 4 weeks later. Radiation-treated patients gave blood at baseline, week 2 and week 4. The patient's renal cell carcinoma had clear cell pathology. Study findings and constraints: Top tumor clonotypes rose in blood 2 weeks post-radiation, then contracted.

The genes are TRBV29-1 and TRBJ2-5; tentatively, D is TRBD2 (6 bases). The TCR comes from a man between 45 and 60 years old with renal cell carcinoma. The sample was blood, taken from a patient whose treatment included radiotherapy and nephrectomy. In DNA form, the CDR3 reads TGCAGCGCCGGGGGACAGACCCAGTACTTC. It is translated as CSAGGQTQYF.